Presented here are 21 T cell receptor beta chains from one specimen sequenced in a study of cytomegalovirus exposure and HLA in healthy donors. Primers included in the PCR were 60 Vbeta and 13 Jbeta primers. Clones were read by immunoSEQ multiplex PCR, and TCRdb kept only the in-frame ones, dropping some. The sample has under 200,000 clones, about 90% seen once. Sample: PBMCs. These receptors all come from a boy aged 2 to 10 in good health and CMV-seronegative.

The rearrangement links TRBV6-1 to TRBJ1-1; no clear D gene. Looked up from germline, CDR1 is MNHNS and CDR2 is SASEGT. CDR3 size: 15 residues. V was trimmed by 5 bases and J by 4 bases, leaving 17 bases between them. The CDR3: CASSRTKTRLTEAFF. The CDR3 coding sequence is TGTGCCAGCAGTCGTACTAAAACTAGGCTCACTGAAGCTTTCTTT.

This rearrangement joins TRBV4-1 to TRBJ2-7; TRBD2 matches at 9 bases. J gave up 7 bases and V 1 base, and 11 bases lay outside the gene matches. CDR3 size: 16 residues. CDR1 MGHRA and CDR2 YSYEKL come from the germline V gene. For the CDR3, the DNA is TGCGCCAGCAGCCAAGGCTTTAGCGGGGGACCTATTGAGCAGTACTTC. This codes for CASSQGFSGGPIEQYF.

The chain carries TRBV6-5 and TRBJ2-4, with 7 bases fitting TRBD1. Germline loops: CDR1 MNHEY, CDR2 SVGAGI. CDR3 length: 15 residues. The V segment lost 4 bases and the J segment 5 bases; nucleotides outside the gene matches: 8. DNA for the CDR3: TGTGCCAGCAGTTCCCTCGACAGGGAAGAAAACATTCAGTACTTC. This gives the protein CASSSLDREENIQYF.

The chain joins TRBV30 to TRBJ1-1, with D hard to call. Trimming shortened V by 0 bases and J by 4 bases, and 9 bases separated the two germline ends. The CDR3 length is 13 residues. Germline CDR1 and CDR2: GTSNPN and SVGIG (reference sequence). In DNA form, the CDR3 reads TGTGCCTGGAGTGTACAATCCACCACTGAAGCTTTCTTT. Residues: CAWSVQSTTEAFF.

The V and J genes are TRBV6-4 and TRBJ2-3; 7 bases agree with TRBD2. V was clipped by 5 bases and J by 0 bases; unmatched bases: 8. This CDR3 spans 16 amino acids. CDR1 is MRHNA, CDR2 SNTAGT, per germline. CDR3 in amino acids: CASSSEAGDSTDTQYF. Here the CDR3 DNA reads TGTGCCAGCAGTAGCGAGGCGGGAGATAGCACAGATACGCAGTATTTT.

V usage is TRBV10-3 and J usage is TRBJ1-4; no reliable D call. The CDR3 runs to 13 residues. Trimming shortened V by 4 bases and J by 4 bases, and 7 bases separated the two germline ends. CDR1 and CDR2 (germline): ENHRY, SYGVKD. The CDR3 is CAISGAFNEKLFF. The DNA of the CDR3 is TGTGCCATCAGTGGGGCCTTTAATGAAAAACTGTTTTTT.

The chain employs TRBV10-3 and TRBJ2-5; a weak D match, TRBD1 (6 bases). V lost 4 bases, J lost 5 bases, and 14 bases lay in between. The CDR3 has 14 amino acids. Germline assignment: CDR1 ENHRY and CDR2 SYGVKD. CDR3 protein: CAISARNQGETQYF. CDR3 coding DNA: TGTGCCATCAGTGCTCGCAACCAGGGGGAGACCCAGTACTTC.

This sequence joins TRBV2 and TRBJ1-1; D perhaps matches TRBD1 (6 bases). The CDR3 has 19 amino acids. Between the trimmed V and J ends, which lost 8 bases and 7 bases, there was a span of 35 bases. Germline lookup yields CDR1 SNHLY and CDR2 FYNNEI. The CDR3 coding sequence is TGTGCCAGCTTTGCGTCCTTCAGGATAGGGGGGGCCAGTGTAAATGAAGCTTTCTTT. It codes for CASFASFRIGGASVNEAFF.

V gene TRBV28 combines with J gene TRBJ2-7; 11 bases agree with TRBD2. Per germline, CDR1 MDHEN and CDR2 SYDVKM. V shed 5 bases and J 2 bases; nucleotides not matched to a gene: 8. This CDR3 has 16 amino acids. The CDR3 DNA reads as TGTGCCAGCAGTACCCCCAGACTAGCGGGAACCTACGAGCAGTACTTC. Protein sequence: CASSTPRLAGTYEQYF.

This chain links TRBV6-1 with TRBJ2-1; 12 nucleotides agree with TRBD2. Germline loops: CDR1 MNHNS, CDR2 SASEGT. The CDR3 is made up of 14 amino acids. V trimming: 8 bases; J trimming: 7 bases; junction bases outside the gene matches: 6. The CDR3 spells CASSSGRAFNEQFF. CDR3 bases: TGTGCCAGCTCTAGCGGGAGGGCCTTTAATGAGCAGTTCTTC.

The CDR3 DNA is TGTGCCAGCAGCTCGAAGGGTAGCGGGAGTGTCGTCGGGGAGCTGTTTTTT. The encoded protein is CASSSKGSGSVVGELFF. The chain has TRBV5-4 and TRBJ2-2; TRBD2 matches 9 bases. The CDR3 is made up of 17 amino acids. With 3 bases clipped from V and 7 bases from J, the junction kept 13 bases outside the gene matches. The germline gives CDR1 SGHNT, CDR2 YYREEE (reference sequence).

The chain links TRBV6-6 to TRBJ2-1; D is undetermined. Germline V CDR1 and CDR2: MNHNY, SVGAGI (reference sequence). The V end lost 2 bases, the J end lost 1 base, and 9 bases lay between the germline ends. The CDR3 has 15 residues. CDR3: CASSYESMSYNEQFF. The CDR3 DNA follows: TGTGCCAGCAGTTACGAGAGTATGTCCTACAATGAGCAGTTCTTC.

The CDR3 reads CASSRGAFGYEQYF. The DNA for the CDR3 is TGTGCCAGCAGCCGGGGGGCGTTCGGTTACGAGCAGTACTTC. This chain joins TRBV11-2 and TRBJ2-7, with D maybe TRBD2 (7 bases). The germline V gene encodes CDR1 SGHAT and CDR2 FQNNGV. Trimming shortened V by 5 bases and J by 4 bases, and 15 bases separated the two germline ends. The CDR3 contains 14 residues.

The chain uses TRBV6-1 and TRBJ1-2, with a possible D match to TRBD1 (5 bases). This CDR3 contains 16 residues. Germline V gene sequence: CDR1 MNHNS, CDR2 SASEGT. Deletions cut 1 base from V and 8 bases from J, with 20 bases between. As DNA, the CDR3 is TGTGCCAGCAGTGAAGATTGGAGGACACGGGGAGGCGGCTACACCTTC. Amino acids: CASSEDWRTRGGGYTF.

Only a few counts were recorded for this clone. The V and J genes are TRBV6-1 and TRBJ2-7; a possible D gene is TRBD1 (6 bases). Trimming pared 6 bases from V and 2 bases from J, leaving 14 bases between. The CDR3 runs 14 residues. CDR1 is MNHNS and CDR2 is SASEGT in the germline V gene. The CDR3 nucleotides read TGTGCCAGCAGCATGGACAGCGCTCCCTACGAGCAGTACTTC. It yields the protein CASSMDSAPYEQYF.

The chain carries TRBV5-1 and TRBJ2-3; 7 bases match TRBD2. Germline CDR1 reads SGHRS; CDR2 reads YFSETQ. The junction had 5 bases not matched to a gene; V was cut back by 3 bases and J by 4 bases. The CDR3 is 14 amino acids. The CDR3 nucleotides are TGCGCCAGCAGCTCAGAGCGGGACCCAGATACGCAGTATTTT. Translation gives CASSSERDPDTQYF.

The V and J genes are TRBV7-6 and TRBJ1-1; D ambiguous. The CDR3 consists of 15 residues. V lost 5 bases, J lost 4 bases, and 17 bases lay in between. Germline assignment: CDR1 SGHVS and CDR2 FNYEAQ. The CDR3 reads CASSVTVGSGTEAFF. CDR3 bases: TGTGCCAGCAGCGTAACTGTCGGGTCGGGCACTGAAGCTTTCTTT.

This CDR3 is CASSLFTGVQETQYF. The CDR3 DNA is TGTGCCAGCAGCTTGTTCACAGGGGTACAAGAGACCCAGTACTTC. This chain joins TRBV5-4 and TRBJ2-5, with TRBD1 matching 7 bases. V was clipped by 1 base and J by 2 bases; unmatched bases: 5. Germline loops: CDR1 SGHNT, CDR2 YYREEE (reference sequence). This CDR3 comprises 15 residues.

The chain links TRBV6-6 to TRBJ1-1; TRBD1 agrees at 7 bases. Trimming removed 0 bases from V and 10 bases from J; junction bases left unmatched: 5. The CDR3 sequence is 13 residues long. Germline loops: CDR1 MNHNY, CDR2 SVGAGI (reference sequence). The CDR3 reads CASSYSGTEGAFF. The CDR3 DNA reads as TGTGCCAGCAGTTACTCGGGGACAGAGGGAGCTTTCTTT.

This rearrangement joins TRBV30 to TRBJ1-2; D is possibly TRBD1 (6 bases). V lost 1 base to trimming and J lost 4 bases, with 10 bases between them. Germline values: CDR1 GTSNPN, CDR2 SVGIG (reference sequence). This CDR3 comprises 13 residues. The CDR3 DNA follows: TGTGCCTGGAGTGCGGGCAGGGGCTATGGCTACACCTTC. Its protein product is CAWSAGRGYGYTF.

J is TRBJ2-3 and V is TRBV7-2; D is undetermined. CDR3 length equals 12 residues. The germline V and J ends were trimmed by 2 bases and 7 bases, with 7 bases remaining between them. CDR1 and CDR2 from the germline V gene are SGHTA and FQGNSA. The CDR3 nucleotides are TGTGCCAGCAGCTTACTTTGGCATACGCAGTATTTT. It codes for CASSLLWHTQYF. The full variable domain, with the rest looked up from reference TRBV7-2 and TRBJ2-3, is GAGVSQSPSNKVTEKGKDVELRCDPISGHTALYWYRQSLGQGLEFLIYFQGNSAPDKSGLPSDRFSAERTGGSVSTLTIQRTQQEDSAVYLCASSLLWHTQYFGPGTRLTVL.